Below, 13 T cell receptor beta chains from the same sample are listed, as sequenced in a study of CD4+ T cells in melanoma. Libraries were prepared by immunoSEQ multiplex PCR; TCRdb keeps only in-frame clonotypes and omits some of them. Among about 6,700 clones listed, around 61% were seen once. The sample taken for sequencing was cells from a culture (not recorded whether cultured in vitro). Receptor source: a human donor with melanoma.

This clone is labeled medium-sized (0.01 to 0.1%). The rearrangement uses TRBV30 and TRBJ1-1, with 7 bases aligning to TRBD1. The CDR3 extends over 14 amino acids. The V and J ends lost 2 bases and 7 bases, in that order; junction bases with no gene match: 10. Per germline, CDR1 GTSNPN and CDR2 SVGIG (reference sequence). CDR3 in DNA: TGTGCCTGGAGTAAGACAGGGAGGCTTGGTGAAGCTTTCTTT. Protein: CAWSKTGRLGEAFF.

The CDR3 reads CASTQSRYDEQYF. As DNA, the CDR3 is TGTGCCAGCACCCAGTCCAGGTACGACGAGCAGTACTTC. This chain joins TRBV12-3 or TRBV12-4 and TRBJ2-7; no clear D. The V end lost 7 bases, the J end lost 5 bases, and 15 bases lay between the germline ends. The CDR3 runs to 13 residues.

This sequence joins TRBV7-2 and TRBJ2-3, with no clear D. CDR3 length: 14 residues. The germline V gene encodes CDR1 SGHTA and CDR2 FQGNSA. Deletions cut 0 bases from V and 5 bases from J, with 9 bases between. Written as DNA, the CDR3 is TGTGCCAGCAGCTTAGCAACGGTAGGAGATACGCAGTATTTT. Translation gives CASSLATVGDTQYF. The complete variable domain, with remaining parts taken from reference TRBV7-2 and TRBJ2-3, reads GAGVSQSPSNKVTEKGKDVELRCDPISGHTALYWYRQSLGQGLEFLIYFQGNSAPDKSGLPSDRFSAERTGGSVSTLTIQRTQQEDSAVYLCASSLATVGDTQYFGPGTRLTVL.

The J gene is TRBJ2-7, the V gene TRBV29-1; 8 nucleotides line up with TRBD1. Germline V gene lookup returns CDR1 SQVTM and CDR2 ANQGSEA. V lost 7 bases and J lost 4; bases outside the gene matches: 9. This CDR3 region has 13 residues. CDR3 region: CSARQGSMYEQYF. CDR3 DNA sequence: TGCAGCGCACGACAGGGGAGTATGTACGAGCAGTACTTC.

This rearrangement joins TRBV20-1 to TRBJ1-2; no clear D. CDR1 and CDR2 (germline): DFQATT, SNEGSKA (reference sequence). Trimming took off 0 bases at V and 8 bases at J, with 7 bases between the two ends. This CDR3 contains 11 residues. CDR3: CSARDSGGYTF. Here the CDR3 DNA reads TGCAGTGCTAGAGATTCAGGCGGCTACACCTTC.

By frequency in the sample, this clone is large. The V gene is TRBV28, the J gene TRBJ2-5; the D gene is possibly TRBD1 (6 bases). The V gene's germline CDR1 is MDHEN and CDR2 SYDVKM. V dropped 6 bases and J dropped 5 bases, with 16 bases sitting between them. This CDR3 is 14 amino acids long. Here the CDR3 DNA reads TGTGCCAGCAGCAACCGAGGGGGAGCGGAGACCCAGTACTTC. Amino acid sequence: CASSNRGGAETQYF. The whole variable domain, filled in from reference TRBV28 and TRBJ2-5, reads DVKVTQSSRYLVKRTGEKVFLECVQDMDHENMFWYRQDPGLGLRLIYFSYDVKMKEKGDIPEGYSVSREKKERFSLILESASTNQTSMYLCASSNRGGAETQYFGPGTRLLVL.

The chain is built from TRBV2 and TRBJ2-2; a weak D match, TRBD1 (5 bases). The V gene's germline CDR1 is SNHLY and CDR2 FYNNEI. The germline V and J ends were trimmed by 6 bases and 6 bases, with 11 bases remaining between them. The CDR3 sequence is 13 residues long. The CDR3 reads CASRSGWAGELFF. The CDR3 nucleotides are TGTGCCAGCAGGTCAGGGTGGGCCGGGGAGCTGTTTTTT.

V usage is TRBV29-1 and J usage is TRBJ2-1; 7 nucleotides agree with TRBD1. Germline CDR1 reads SQVTM; CDR2 reads ANQGSEA. Trimming at V came to 7 bases and at J to 3 bases, leaving 12 bases not matched to a gene. The CDR3 is 15 amino acids. The DNA of the CDR3 is TGCAGCGGTGCCTTCTACTGGGACAGCTACAATGAGCAGTTCTTC. It yields the protein CSGAFYWDSYNEQFF.

The chain combines TRBV7-6 with TRBJ2-7, with 7 bases aligning to TRBD1. The CDR3 loop spans 14 amino acids. Trimming took 5 bases from V and 2 from J; bases not matched to a gene: 6. Germline CDR1 and CDR2: SGHVS and FNYEAQ. The CDR3 reads CASSPWDSPYEQYF. The CDR3 DNA is TGTGCCAGCAGCCCATGGGACAGCCCCTACGAGCAGTACTTC.

The table lists this clone with a few counts. The chain is built from TRBV11-2 and TRBJ2-7; D unresolved. Germline CDR1 reads SGHAT; CDR2 reads FQNNGV. V was cut by 3 bases and J by 5 bases, with 8 bases left in between. CDR3 length: 12 residues. CDR3 sequence (DNA): TGTGCCAGCAGCTTCGATCCACACGAGCAGTACTTC. Translating gives CASSFDPHEQYF.

The V call is TRBV5-6, the J call TRBJ1-6; 7 bases are shared with TRBD1. Trimming took 4 bases from V and 7 from J; bases not matched to a gene: 8. This CDR3 contains 15 residues. Germline V CDR1 and CDR2: SGHDT, YYEEEE. DNA of the CDR3: TGTGCCAGCAGCCTAACGGACAGGCCAAATTCACCCCTCCACTTT. Encoded protein: CASSLTDRPNSPLHF.

This clone showed up just a few times. The identical CDR3 is also encoded by other nucleotide sequences in the sample. The rearrangement uses TRBV30 and TRBJ2-7, with 9 bases matching TRBD1. CDR3 length: 12 residues. The trim removed 4 bases at V and 3 bases at J, leaving 1 base unmatched. Germline V gene sequence: CDR1 GTSNPN, CDR2 SVGIG (reference sequence). The CDR3 reads CAWTGQGYEQYF. CDR3 sequence (DNA): TGTGCCTGGACGGGACAGGGCTACGAGCAGTACTTC.

This clone has just one count. The chain recombines TRBV2 with TRBJ2-2; 7 nucleotides align to TRBD2. V lost 7 bases to trimming and J lost 2 bases; unmatched junction nucleotides: 7. Germline CDR1 reads SNHLY; CDR2 reads FYNNEI. The CDR3 totals 15 residues. CDR3 DNA sequence: TGTGCCAGCACCCCCTGGGGGGGAAACACCGGGGAGCTGTTTTTT. Translation gives CASTPWGGNTGELFF.